This T cell receptor beta chain was identified during a study of T cell responses to AZD1222 COVID-19 vaccine. The CDR3 covers 13 residues. Trimming stripped 6 bases from V and 1 base from J, with 9 bases between. CDR1 is SGHTA and CDR2 is FQGNSA in the germline V gene. Clones were read by immunoSEQ multiplex PCR, and TCRdb kept only the in-frame ones, dropping some. The table shows 120,000 to 150,000 clones, with roughly 89% occurring only once. This TCR was recovered from an adult who received the AZD1222 COVID-19 vaccine. The sample was peripheral blood, taken 28 days after the second AZD1222 dose. The rearrangement joins TRBV7-2 to TRBJ1-2; no clear D gene. The CDR3: CASRPDNNYGYTF. CDR3 nucleotide sequence: TGTGCCAGCAGACCCGACAATAACTATGGCTACACCTTC. Full variable domain (outside the CDR3, taken from reference TRBV7-2 and TRBJ1-2): GAGVSQSPSNKVTEKGKDVELRCDPISGHTALYWYRQSLGQGLEFLIYFQGNSAPDKSGLPSDRFSAERTGGSVSTLTIQRTQQEDSAVYLCASRPDNNYGYTFGSGTRLTVV.